These 13 T cell receptor beta chains share one sample of origin, sequenced in a study of T cells after yellow fever vaccination (dated 2019 in TCRdb). The label giving this sample's treatment or condition can be read as: live attenuated yellow fever vaccine strain. Library generation was performed with 5' RACE. The data were produced on an Illumina HiSeq 2500. The public reads were reprocessed in TCRdb via fastp at Q25 and MiXCR, keeping in-frame beta chains. Each entry merges the rows of one CDR3 protein and shows their most common DNA and genes. The sample profile shows 500,000 to 650,000 distinct CDR3 sequences; 17% of them were found once. 17% of the sample comes from the top ten. Sample: PBMCs, taken 5 days after the first yellow fever vaccination. These receptors came from a man aged 18 to 35 who received the YFV17D yellow fever vaccine.

J is TRBJ2-7 and V is TRBV6-1; 13 bases map to TRBD2. The CDR3 covers 13 residues. Trimming cost V 5 bases and J 9 bases; bases outside gene matches: 4. Germline V gene sequence: CDR1 MNHNS, CDR2 SASEGT. DNA for the CDR3: TGTGCCAGCAGTCGACTAGCGGGGGGACTGCAGTACGTC. This translates into CASSRLAGGLQYV.

The V call is TRBV24-1, the J call TRBJ2-1; 8 nucleotides agree with TRBD1. This CDR3 comprises 16 residues. The V gene end was trimmed by 2 bases and the J gene end by 7 bases; junction bases not matched to a gene: 9. Germline V gene data show CDR1 as KGHDR and CDR2 as SFDVKD. The CDR3 spells CATSDSTGASWNEQFF. The CDR3 DNA is TGTGCCACCAGTGATTCGACAGGGGCGTCATGGAATGAGCAGTTCTTC.

This clonotype came up many times. The genes are TRBV28 and TRBJ2-5, with D possibly TRBD1 on 6 matching bases. The CDR3 loop spans 13 amino acids. Trimming removed 8 bases at V and 1 base at J, with 11 bases between. CDR1 is MDHEN and CDR2 is SYDVKM in the germline V gene. The CDR3 loop reads CASVRGIQETQYF. CDR3 in DNA: TGTGCCAGCGTCAGGGGAATCCAAGAGACCCAGTACTTC.

This clonotype has just a few counts. This chain uses TRBV12-3 or TRBV12-4 with TRBJ1-5; D not certain. CDR3 length: 15 residues. Trimming removed 0 bases at V and 4 bases at J, with 10 bases between. The CDR3 sequence is CASSLAPPLNQPQHF. In DNA, the CDR3 is TGTGCCAGCAGTTTAGCCCCCCCCCTGAATCAGCCCCAGCATTTT.

V and J are TRBV11-3 and TRBJ2-1; D possibly corresponds to TRBD1 (6 bases). V was cut by 5 bases and J by 7 bases, with 15 bases left in between. CDR3 length: 14 residues. In germline, CDR1 is SGHNT, CDR2 YENEEA. Here the CDR3 DNA reads TGTGCCAGCAGCCCCGGACCCCAGGGGAATGAGCAGTTCTTC. It specifies CASSPGPQGNEQFF.

The chain recombines TRBV28 with TRBJ2-1; no clear D gene. V dropped 6 bases and J dropped 8 bases, with 8 bases sitting between them. CDR1 MDHEN and CDR2 SYDVKM come from the germline V gene. The CDR3 loop spans 11 amino acids. CDR3 sequence reads: CASRKIDEQFF. CDR3 DNA sequence: TGTGCCAGCAGGAAGATCGATGAGCAGTTCTTC.

This sequence joins TRBV15 and TRBJ1-4, with TRBD1 as a possible D gene (5 bases). The CDR3 runs 15 residues. The V and J ends lost 4 bases and 0 bases respectively, with 9 bases between them. Germline V gene sequence: CDR1 LNHNV, CDR2 YYDKDF (reference sequence). The CDR3 coding sequence is TGTGCCACCAGCATGGGGGATGCAACTAATGAAAAACTGTTTTTT. The encoded protein is CATSMGDATNEKLFF.

This clonotype has just a few counts. The V gene is TRBV28, the J gene TRBJ2-5, with D possibly being TRBD2 (5 bases). This CDR3 comprises 16 residues. CDR1 MDHEN and CDR2 SYDVKM come from the germline V gene. The V gene lost 3 bases and the J gene lost 0 bases, with 14 bases spanning the gap. CDR3 nucleotides: TGTGCCAGCAGTTTTACCCCCGGACTGAACCAAGAGACCCAGTACTTC. Protein: CASSFTPGLNQETQYF.

The J gene is TRBJ1-2, the V gene TRBV14; perhaps TRBD1 as D (6 bases). The germline V gene has CDR1 SGHDN and CDR2 FVKESK. Deletions cut 4 bases from V and 5 bases from J, with 20 bases between. The CDR3 has 16 amino acids. CDR3 sequence (DNA): TGTGCCAGCAGCCTCTCATACCGGGGGGCAGCTTATGGCTACACCTTC. It translates to CASSLSYRGAAYGYTF.

The J gene is TRBJ2-7, the V gene TRBV20-1; 7 bases are shared with TRBD1. Germline V gene sequence: CDR1 DFQATT, CDR2 SNEGSKA (reference sequence). The junction had 7 bases not matched to a gene; V was cut back by 3 bases and J by 5 bases. CDR3 length: 13 residues. DNA of the CDR3: TGCAGTGCTAGGAGGACACAGGGGAACGAGCAGTACGTC. It encodes CSARRTQGNEQYV.

The chain has TRBV7-3 and TRBJ2-1; TRBD2 aligns across 9 bases. V lost 1 base and J lost 7; bases outside the gene matches: 5. This CDR3 has 15 residues. Germline loops: CDR1 SGHTA, CDR2 FQGTGA. CDR3 in amino acids: CASSLRLAEGNEQFF. The DNA of the CDR3 is TGTGCCAGCAGCTTAAGACTAGCGGAGGGTAATGAGCAGTTCTTC.

This clonotype has a count of ten or more. The V call is TRBV3-1, the J call TRBJ1-1; 9 bases match TRBD1. Germline V lookup: CDR1 LGHDT, CDR2 YNNKEL (reference sequence). The CDR3 sequence is 15 residues long. Trimming took 5 bases from V and 5 from J; bases not matched to a gene: 9. The CDR3 DNA sequence: TGTGCCAGCAGCTGGCGCGGACAGGGGATTACTGAAGCTTTCTTT. Protein sequence: CASSWRGQGITEAFF. Combining the CDR3 with reference TRBV3-1 and TRBJ1-1 gives the whole variable domain DTAVSQTPKYLVTQMGNDKSIKCEQNLGHDTMYWYKQDSKKFLKIMFSYNNKELIINETVPNRFSPKSPDKAHLNLHINSLELGDSAVYFCASSWRGQGITEAFFGQGTRLTVV.

This chain uses TRBV5-1 with TRBJ2-5; possibly TRBD2 for D (5 bases). V gave up 1 base and J gave up 2 bases, with 9 bases separating them. CDR3 length: 14 amino acids. Germline CDR1 reads SGHRS; CDR2 reads YFSETQ. CDR3 sequence (DNA): TGCGCCAGCAGCTTGTCCCCGGGGCAAGAGACCCAGTACTTC. Amino acid sequence: CASSLSPGQETQYF.